The clone carrying this T cell receptor (beta chain) was detected once. This entry belongs to a study of Ad26.COV2.S vaccination and SARS-CoV-2 variants. Regarding treatment: around 19 received Ad26.COV2.S at low or high dose, single or two shots; about 5 received placebo; per-sample allocation not given. Sampling was performed 63 days after the first vaccine or placebo injection. Only in-frame clones appear in the TCRdb table, and some are missing; sequencing was by immunoSEQ multiplex PCR. The profile shows almost 400,000 clones, about nine tenths of them singletons. Germline V gene data show CDR1 as SGHTS and CDR2 as YDEGEE. Trimming removed 0 bases at V and 3 bases at J, with 10 bases between. This CDR3 has 15 residues.

The sequenced sample was peripheral blood, obtained in a trial of Ad26.COV2.S vaccine versus placebo. This TCR came from a person aged 18-60 years who received the Ad26.COV2.S COVID-19 vaccine or a placebo. The chain is built from TRBV5-8 and TRBJ2-1; D may correspond to TRBD1 or TRBD2 (5 bases each). CDR3 protein: CASSLESGLYNEQFF. CDR3 nucleotides: TGTGCCAGCAGCTTGGAATCGGGGCTCTACAATGAGCAGTTCTTC. Looking up the rest from reference TRBV5-8 and TRBJ2-1 gives the full variable domain: EAGVTQSPTHLIKTRGQQATLRCSPISGHTSVYWYQQALGLGLQFLLWYDEGEERNRGNFPPRFSGRQFPNYSSELNVNALELEDSALYLCASSLESGLYNEQFFGPGTRLTVL.